The source of this T cell receptor beta chain is a study of identical twins. This clonotype was picked up a small number of times. Its specificity is not known. TCRdb analysed the 5' RACE reads with MiXCR anew, one entry per CDR3 protein. The repertoire holds roughly 250,000 distinct CDR3 sequences, with around 15% as singletons. There are 11 residues in the CDR3. Germline V CDR1 and CDR2: SGHDT, YYEEEE. With 3 bases removed from V and 7 bases from J, the gap between germline ends came to 4 bases. General study points: Reduced insertions were recorded for abundant cord blood beta clonotypes, with no such pattern in memory repertoires.

The material sequenced was memory (CD45RO+) T cells sorted from blood. V and J are TRBV5-6 and TRBJ2-2; no clear D. The sequence derives from a woman between 18 and 29 years old in good health. The CDR3 region is CASSWSGELFF. DNA for the CDR3: TGTGCCAGCAGCTGGAGCGGGGAGCTGTTTTTT.